Each of the 7 T cell receptor beta chains below was sequenced from the same sample in a study of shared clonotypes between healthy human individuals. This table comes from immunoSEQ multiplex PCR, and its TCRdb copy is limited to in-frame clones, with some not included. The table lists some 100,000 clones, about 63% of them singletons. Sequencing was performed on memory CD8+ T cells sorted from blood. Described subset: CD45RO+ cells pooled with CCR7-negative TemRA cells. These receptors were obtained from a woman in her twenties or thirties in good health.

V usage is TRBV2 and J usage is TRBJ2-7; D tentatively fits TRBD1 or TRBD2 (6 bases each). Germline CDR1 SNHLY, CDR2 FYNNEI. Trimming removed 10 bases from V and 5 bases from J, with 21 bases in between. This CDR3 region has 14 residues. Here the CDR3 reads CATSGVGRGDEQYF. In DNA form, the CDR3 reads TGTGCCACCTCAGGGGTTGGTAGGGGGGACGAGCAGTACTTC.

The table lists this clone with many counts. This sample also contains other DNA sequences that code for the same CDR3. This chain joins TRBV9 and TRBJ2-3; possibly TRBD1 or TRBD2 for D (5 bases each). V dropped 0 bases and J dropped 6 bases, with 11 bases sitting between them. Germline-derived CDR1 and CDR2 are SGDLS and YYNGEE. The CDR3 has 14 residues. The CDR3 loop is CASSVGGGSDTQYF. The CDR3 nucleotides read TGTGCCAGCAGCGTAGGGGGCGGGTCGGATACGCAGTATTTT.

This sequence joins TRBV5-1 and TRBJ2-6; D may be TRBD1 (5 bases). The germline CDR1 and CDR2 sequences are SGHRS and YFSETQ. V lost 0 bases and J 2 bases, leaving 15 bases between the germline ends. The CDR3 totals 18 residues. The CDR3 bases are TGCGCCAGCAGCTTGGTTGCAGGGTTTTCTGCTGGGGCCAACGTCCTGACTTTC. Encoded protein: CASSLVAGFSAGANVLTF.

The CDR3 reads CASSSTRRESYEQYF. The DNA for the CDR3 is TGTGCCAGCAGTTCTACCAGGAGGGAGTCGTACGAGCAGTACTTC. The chain couples TRBV27 to TRBJ2-7; TRBD2 might be the D (6 bases). This CDR3 spans 15 amino acids. The germline CDR1 and CDR2 sequences are MNHEY and SMNVEV (reference sequence). Trimming cost V 4 bases and J 4 bases, with 17 bases left between them.

This clone appeared a few times. The chain carries TRBV6-5 and TRBJ1-2; the D gene is possibly TRBD1 (6 bases). Germline CDR1 reads MNHEY; CDR2 reads SVGAGI. The CDR3 has 13 amino acids. V was clipped by 10 bases and J by 7 bases, with 19 bases between them. CDR3 protein: CATERRGVGGYTF. For the CDR3, the DNA is TGTGCCACCGAACGTAGGGGGGTAGGTGGCTACACCTTC.

This clone was detected ten times or more. The chain employs TRBV19 and TRBJ2-3; D is possibly TRBD2 (6 bases). Trimming removed 0 bases at V and 0 bases at J, with 13 bases between. CDR3 length: 17 residues. Germline V gives CDR1 LNHDA, CDR2 SQIVND (reference sequence). In DNA, the CDR3 is TGTGCCAGTAGTATAGATCGTCCTAGCGCTAGCACAGATACGCAGTATTTT. It is translated as CASSIDRPSASTDTQYF. Full variable domain (missing parts from reference TRBV19 and TRBJ2-3): DGGITQSPKYLFRKEGQNVTLSCEQNLNHDAMYWYRQDPGQGLRLIYYSQIVNDFQKGDIAEGYSVSREKKESFPLTVTSAQKNPTAFYLCASSIDRPSASTDTQYFGPGTRLTVL.

This clone has a single count. This chain joins TRBV13 and TRBJ2-1; possibly TRBD2 for D (5 bases). The CDR3 length is 14 residues. In germline, CDR1 is PRHDT, CDR2 FYEKMQ (reference sequence). V was clipped by 5 bases and J by 6 bases, with 14 bases between them. CDR3 bases: TGTGCCAGCAGCCCCCGAGGGTACCCCAATGAGCAGTTCTTC. It specifies CASSPRGYPNEQFF.